A single sample is the source of the 8 T cell receptor beta chains below, sequenced in a study of T cell changes during pregnancy in multiple sclerosis. Only in-frame clones appear in the TCRdb table, and some are missing; sequencing was by immunoSEQ multiplex PCR. The sample has about 38,000 clones, 94% seen once; the top ten hold roughly 0.4%. The input for sequencing was CD4+ T cells from peripheral blood mononuclear cells, taken in the second trimester of pregnancy. The receptor source for this set is a female donor with multiple sclerosis, enrolled in a pregnancy study.

This clone has only one observation. The gene calls are TRBV11-2 and TRBJ2-5; the D gene is possibly TRBD1 (6 bases). V shed 5 bases and J shed 5 bases, with 21 bases lying between them. The CDR3 runs to 16 residues. Germline V gives CDR1 SGHAT, CDR2 FQNNGV. For the CDR3, the DNA is TGTGCCAGCAGCCTAAGCCTGGGGGCCTCGGACGAGACCCAGTACTTC. Its translation: CASSLSLGASDETQYF.

The chain couples TRBV30 to TRBJ2-7; 7 nucleotides line up with TRBD1. The CDR3 runs 14 residues. J lost 1 base, V lost 5 bases, and 8 bases had no gene match. Germline loops: CDR1 GTSNPN, CDR2 SVGIG (reference sequence). The CDR3 nucleotides are TGTGCCTGGGGGATAAGGGACAGTTCCTACGAGCAGTACTTC. This encodes CAWGIRDSSYEQYF.

This chain links TRBV29-1 with TRBJ1-1, with no clear D. The CDR3 spans 11 residues. The germline V gene encodes CDR1 SQVTM and CDR2 ANQGSEA. Trimming pared 4 bases from V and 5 bases from J, leaving 8 bases between. The CDR3 DNA is TGCAGCGTTGTCACGGTTACTGAAGCTTTCTTT. It yields the protein CSVVTVTEAFF.

V gene TRBV2 combines with J gene TRBJ1-1; no definite D call. Germline CDR1 is SNHLY and CDR2 is FYNNEI. This CDR3 has 13 amino acids. Trimming shortened V by 4 bases and J by 0 bases, and 6 bases separated the two germline ends. The CDR3 sequence is CASSVSMNTEAFF. CDR3 DNA: TGTGCCAGCAGTGTGTCTATGAACACTGAAGCTTTCTTT.

This clone showed up just a few times. The rearrangement uses TRBV11-2 and TRBJ1-2; D unclear. This CDR3 region has 14 residues. V was pared by 3 bases and J by 7 bases, with 15 bases between. Germline assignment: CDR1 SGHAT and CDR2 FQNNGV. CDR3 DNA sequence: TGTGCCAGCAGCTTCCTTCTGCTCAATAGTGGCTACACCTTC. Protein product: CASSFLLLNSGYTF.

This clone occurred once. V usage is TRBV6-5 and J usage is TRBJ1-4, with 7 bases lining up with TRBD1. The CDR3 is made up of 15 amino acids. Germline V lookup: CDR1 MNHEY, CDR2 SVGAGI. Trimming cost V 2 bases and J 5 bases; bases outside gene matches: 5. The CDR3 DNA reads TGTGCCAGCAGTTACGCCCCACAGGGGAATGAAAAACTGTTTTTT. Its protein product is CASSYAPQGNEKLFF.

The chain uses TRBV27 and TRBJ2-7; the match to TRBD1 covers 12 bases. V lost 6 bases and J lost 5; bases outside the gene matches: 5. The CDR3 is 14 amino acids. Germline V gene data show CDR1 as MNHEY and CDR2 as SMNVEV (reference sequence). For the CDR3, the DNA is TGTGCCAGCAGGGGGGACAGGGGGCAAGACGAGCAGTACTTC. This codes for CASRGDRGQDEQYF.

V is TRBV5-1 and J is TRBJ2-2; TRBD2 might be the D (5 bases). The CDR3 covers 15 residues. Between the trimmed V and J ends, which lost 1 base and 4 bases, there was a span of 11 bases. In germline, CDR1 is SGHRS, CDR2 YFSETQ. The CDR3 coding sequence is TGCGCCAGCAGCTTGATGAGGGTTGGCACCGGGGAGCTGTTTTTT. Its translation is CASSLMRVGTGELFF.